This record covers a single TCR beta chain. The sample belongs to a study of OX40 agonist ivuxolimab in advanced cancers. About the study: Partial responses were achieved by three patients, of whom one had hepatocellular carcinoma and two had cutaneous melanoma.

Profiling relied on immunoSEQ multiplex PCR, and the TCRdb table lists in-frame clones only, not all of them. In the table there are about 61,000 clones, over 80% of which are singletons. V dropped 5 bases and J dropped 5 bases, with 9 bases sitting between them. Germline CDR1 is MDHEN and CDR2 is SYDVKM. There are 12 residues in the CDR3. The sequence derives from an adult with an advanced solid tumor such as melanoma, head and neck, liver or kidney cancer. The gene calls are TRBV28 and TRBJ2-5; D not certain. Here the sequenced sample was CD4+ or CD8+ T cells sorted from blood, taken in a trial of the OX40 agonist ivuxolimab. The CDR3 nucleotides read TGTGCCAGCAGTAACCTTGGGGAGACCCAGTACTTC. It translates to CASSNLGETQYF.